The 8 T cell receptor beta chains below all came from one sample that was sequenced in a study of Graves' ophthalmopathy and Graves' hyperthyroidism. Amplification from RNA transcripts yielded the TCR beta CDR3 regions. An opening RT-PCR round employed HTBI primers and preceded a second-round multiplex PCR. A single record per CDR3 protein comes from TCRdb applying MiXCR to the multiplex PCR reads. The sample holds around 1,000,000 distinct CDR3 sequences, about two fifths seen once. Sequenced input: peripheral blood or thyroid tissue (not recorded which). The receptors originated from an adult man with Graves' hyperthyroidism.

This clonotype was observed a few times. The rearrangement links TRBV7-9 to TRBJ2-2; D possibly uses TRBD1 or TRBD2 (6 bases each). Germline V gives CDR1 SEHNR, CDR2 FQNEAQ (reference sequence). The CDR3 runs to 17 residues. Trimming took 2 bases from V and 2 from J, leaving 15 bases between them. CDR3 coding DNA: TGTGCCAGCAGCTTAAATCCGGGGGCGCAAAACACCGGGGAGCTGTTTTTT. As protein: CASSLNPGAQNTGELFF.

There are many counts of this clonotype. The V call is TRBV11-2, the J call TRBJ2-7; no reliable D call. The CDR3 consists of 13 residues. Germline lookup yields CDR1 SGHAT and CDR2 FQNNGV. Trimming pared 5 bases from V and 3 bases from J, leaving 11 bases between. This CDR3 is CASSPAVGYEQYF. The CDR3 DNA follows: TGTGCCAGCAGCCCCGCGGTCGGCTACGAGCAGTACTTC.

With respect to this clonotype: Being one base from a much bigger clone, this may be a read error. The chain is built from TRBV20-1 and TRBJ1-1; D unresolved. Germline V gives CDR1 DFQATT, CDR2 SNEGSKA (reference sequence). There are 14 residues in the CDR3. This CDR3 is CSARDHSGSREALF. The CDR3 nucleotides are TGCAGTGCTAGAGATCATTCGGGGTCGCGTGAAGCTCTCTTT.

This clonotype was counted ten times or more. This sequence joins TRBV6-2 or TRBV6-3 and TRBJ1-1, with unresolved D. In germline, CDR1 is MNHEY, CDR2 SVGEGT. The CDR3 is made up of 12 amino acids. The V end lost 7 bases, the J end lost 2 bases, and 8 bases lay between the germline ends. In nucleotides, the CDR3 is TGTGCCAGCACCGATCCTAACACTGAAGCTTTCTTT. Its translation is CASTDPNTEAFF.

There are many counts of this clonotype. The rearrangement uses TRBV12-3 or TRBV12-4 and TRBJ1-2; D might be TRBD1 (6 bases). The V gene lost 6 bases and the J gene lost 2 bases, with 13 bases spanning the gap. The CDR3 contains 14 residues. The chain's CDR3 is CASRSQGLNYGYTF. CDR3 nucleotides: TGTGCCAGCAGATCACAGGGATTAAACTATGGCTACACCTTC.

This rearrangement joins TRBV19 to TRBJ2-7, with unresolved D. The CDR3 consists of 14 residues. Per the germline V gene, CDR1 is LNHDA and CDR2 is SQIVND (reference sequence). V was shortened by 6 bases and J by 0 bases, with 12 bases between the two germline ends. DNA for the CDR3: TGTGCCAGTAGCATCGCCAGTCACTCCTACGAGCAGTACTTC. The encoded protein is CASSIASHSYEQYF.

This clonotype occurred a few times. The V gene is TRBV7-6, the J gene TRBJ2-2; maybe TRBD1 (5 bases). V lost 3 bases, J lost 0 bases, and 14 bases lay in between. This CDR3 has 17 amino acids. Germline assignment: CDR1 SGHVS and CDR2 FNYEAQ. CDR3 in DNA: TGTGCCAGCAGCTTGCCGACAGCCACCCCGAACACCGGGGAGCTGTTTTTT. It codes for CASSLPTATPNTGELFF.

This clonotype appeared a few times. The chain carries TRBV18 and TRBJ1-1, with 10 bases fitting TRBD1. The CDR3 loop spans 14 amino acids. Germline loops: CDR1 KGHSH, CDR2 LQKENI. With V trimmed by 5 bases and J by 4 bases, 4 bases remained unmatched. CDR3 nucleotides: TGTGCCAGCTCAGGGGGACAGGGGATCACTGAAGCTTTCTTT. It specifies CASSGGQGITEAFF.